These T cell receptor beta chains were read from a single sample in a study of cytomegalovirus exposure and HLA in healthy donors. Sequenced by immunoSEQ multiplex PCR; TCRdb stores in-frame clones only, minus some. The sample yields 100,000 to 150,000 clones, approximately 87% seen once. The sequencing sample was made of PBMCs. The receptors were gathered from a man younger than 35 in good health and CMV-seropositive. Each CDR3 is given with its conserved first and last residue. Fields, in order: CDR3 DNA, CDR3 protein, J gene, V gene, D gene, clone size. The D gene is left open where the match is weak. The size entry is marked missing in some rows and otherwise reads once, few, many or a size class.

TGTGCCAGCAGCACCCAGGGTTCCTATGGCTACACCTTC,CASSTQGSYGYTF,TRBJ1-2,TRBV7-2,NA,NA
TGTGCCAGCAACTCCCCCACTTGGACAGTTGGAAATTCACCCCTCCACTTT,CASNSPTWTVGNSPLHF,TRBJ1-6,TRBV7-9,NA,NA
TGTGCCAGAAGCCGGGGACAGGGTCGGAATCAGCCCCAGCATTTT,CARSRGQGRNQPQHF,TRBJ1-5,TRBV5-3,TRBD1,once
TGTGCCAGCAGTTTATGGGGGGATCAGCCCCAGCATTTT,CASSLWGDQPQHF,TRBJ1-5,TRBV27,NA,NA
TGTGCCAGCAGCTTTGGGGGGACTAGCGGCACAGATACGCAGTATTTT,CASSFGGTSGTDTQYF,TRBJ2-3,TRBV5-4,TRBD2,NA
TGTGCCAGCAGTGCCGGGACACCGGACTCCTACGAGCAGTACTTC,CASSAGTPDSYEQYF,TRBJ2-7,TRBV6-5,NA,NA
TGTGCCAGCAGTCTGAGACTAGCGGGGGGCTACGAGCAGTACTTC,CASSLRLAGGYEQYF,TRBJ2-7,TRBV6-5,TRBD2,few
TGTGCCAGCAGTGAAGCGGGGCGGGGGCCCGAGGACATTCAGTACTTC,CASSEAGRGPEDIQYF,TRBJ2-4,TRBV25-1,NA,NA
TGTGCCAGCAGCTTAGGTTCCCGACAGGGGAAACACTATGGCTACACCTTC,CASSLGSRQGKHYGYTF,TRBJ1-2,TRBV11-2,TRBD1,NA
TGTGCCAGCAGCTTATCTACGGAGTTAGGATCCGAGACCCAGTACTTC,CASSLSTELGSETQYF,TRBJ2-5,TRBV7-7,NA,NA
TGTGCCAGCAGCTTGGGGCCCACTGAAGCTTTCTTT,CASSLGPTEAFF,TRBJ1-1,TRBV5-6,NA,NA
TGTGCCAGCAGCTTGGAGTCGGGGAGGCAGGGCTACACCTTC,CASSLESGRQGYTF,TRBJ1-2,TRBV5-5,NA,NA
TGTGCCTGGAACACGGGTGTAGGCTATGGCTACACCTTC,CAWNTGVGYGYTF,TRBJ1-2,TRBV30,NA,NA
TGCGCCAGCAGCCAAGGACTAGCGAGCACAGATACGCAGTATTTT,CASSQGLASTDTQYF,TRBJ2-3,TRBV4-1,TRBD2,NA
TGTGCCAGCAGTTTTGCCGACAGGGGATGGTCTGAAGCTTTCTTT,CASSFADRGWSEAFF,TRBJ1-1,TRBV28,TRBD1,NA
TGTGCCAGCAGCTTAAGTGGGACAGTCCAAGAGACCCAGTACTTC,CASSLSGTVQETQYF,TRBJ2-5,TRBV7-9,TRBD1,NA
TGTGCCAGCAGCCCGACAGGGAGCCAAGAGACCCAGTACTTC,CASSPTGSQETQYF,TRBJ2-5,TRBV7-3,TRBD1,NA
TGTGCCAGCAGTGAACCCAGGGAGGGCAATGAAAAACTGTTTTTT,CASSEPREGNEKLFF,TRBJ1-4,TRBV2,NA,NA
TGTGCCAGCACCGCGGGACTAGGCGATACGCAGTATTTT,CASTAGLGDTQYF,TRBJ2-3,TRBV2,TRBD2,NA
TGTGCCAGCAGCTTAGGGACAACCTACGAGCAGTACTTC,CASSLGTTYEQYF,TRBJ2-7,TRBV13,NA,NA
TGTGCCATCAGTGAGTCGGCGGGGGCTCAAGGGACCCAGTACTTC,CAISESAGAQGTQYF,TRBJ2-5,TRBV10-3,NA,NA
TGTGCCAGCAGTTTGACCGGGTTTGGGAATTCACCCCTCCACTTT,CASSLTGFGNSPLHF,TRBJ1-6,TRBV27,NA,NA
TGTGCCAGCAGCCGTCTCGGGGGGGCGAACACCGGGGAGCTGTTTTTT,CASSRLGGANTGELFF,TRBJ2-2,TRBV7-2,TRBD2,NA
TGTGCCAGCAGCCCACGACAGGGAAACTCCTACGAGCAGTACTTC,CASSPRQGNSYEQYF,TRBJ2-7,TRBV5-5,TRBD1,NA
TGTGCCAGCAGCTCGGGACAGGGGAGAGAAAAACTGTTTTTT,CASSSGQGREKLFF,TRBJ1-4,TRBV7-2,TRBD1,NA
TGTGCCTGGGACTCCGGGACTAGCGGCTACGAGCAGTACTTC,CAWDSGTSGYEQYF,TRBJ2-7,TRBV30,TRBD2,NA
TGTGCCAGCAGATCGGGACTAGCGGATAACAATGAGCAGTTCTTC,CASRSGLADNNEQFF,TRBJ2-1,TRBV6-5,TRBD2,NA
TGCGCCAGCAGCTTATCCGGGACAGGGGAAGAAAAACTGTTTTTT,CASSLSGTGEEKLFF,TRBJ1-4,TRBV5-1,TRBD1,NA
TGTGCCAGCAGCTTAGTACCGGACAGGGGTGGAAATCAGCCCCAGCATTTT,CASSLVPDRGGNQPQHF,TRBJ1-5,TRBV7-9,TRBD1,NA
TGTGCCAGCAGCTTATGGGACACAGTGGTTGAGCAGTTCTTC,CASSLWDTVVEQFF,TRBJ2-1,TRBV7-8,NA,NA
TGCGCCAGCAGCCAAGATTGGACTAGCGGGGGGGACGGCACAGATACGCAGTATTTT,CASSQDWTSGGDGTDTQYF,TRBJ2-3,TRBV4-1,TRBD2,once
TGTGCCAGTAGTATGGGGGGAAACTCCTATAATTCACCCCTCCACTTT,CASSMGGNSYNSPLHF,TRBJ1-6,TRBV19,NA,NA
TGCGCCAGCAGCCCCAGGGCAGGATCGCAGGAAAAACTGTTTTTT,CASSPRAGSQEKLFF,TRBJ1-4,TRBV5-1,NA,NA
TGTGCCAGCACCCAGGGTTTCACTGAAGCTTTCTTT,CASTQGFTEAFF,TRBJ1-1,TRBV2,NA,few
TGCGCCAGCAGCCCGAGGACAGGGTTCGGGGAGCTGTTTTTT,CASSPRTGFGELFF,TRBJ2-2,TRBV4-1,TRBD1,NA
TGTGCCAGCGTTTCACAGGGCCGTCGCTATGGCTACACCTTC,CASVSQGRRYGYTF,TRBJ1-2,TRBV19,NA,NA
TGCGCCAGCAGCCCTTCTGGCTACACCTTC,CASSPSGYTF,TRBJ1-2,TRBV4-1,NA,NA
TGCAGCGTCGCGGACAGGAACACCGGGGAGCTGTTTTTT,CSVADRNTGELFF,TRBJ2-2,TRBV29-1,NA,NA
TGTGCCAGCAGCTTCTCAAACTACGAGCAGTACTTC,CASSFSNYEQYF,TRBJ2-7,TRBV5-6,NA,NA
TGTGCCGCGAGACCTAGCCCTAGCTCCTACAATGAGCAGTTCTTC,CAARPSPSSYNEQFF,TRBJ2-1,TRBV19,NA,NA
TGTGCCAGCAGGGGGGCAGATGGAAACACCATATATTTT,CASRGADGNTIYF,TRBJ1-3,TRBV2,NA,NA
TGTGCCAGCAGTCTAGCGGGGAGCTACAATGAGCAGTTCTTC,CASSLAGSYNEQFF,TRBJ2-1,TRBV7-6,TRBD2,NA
TGTGCCAGCAGCTTAGGGGAAGCGGAGACCCAGTACTTC,CASSLGEAETQYF,TRBJ2-5,TRBV13,NA,NA
TGTGCCAGCAGTTTGTGGTCTCTACTCCCAACTAATGAAAAACTGTTTTTT,CASSLWSLLPTNEKLFF,TRBJ1-4,TRBV28,NA,NA
TGTGCCAGCAGCTACAGCGGTTGGACCCAGTACTTC,CASSYSGWTQYF,TRBJ2-5,TRBV14,NA,NA
TGTGCCAGCAGCGTTTCGACAGGGGGCGCGCGTATGACCGGGGAGCTGTTTTTT,CASSVSTGGARMTGELFF,TRBJ2-2,TRBV11-1,TRBD1,NA
TGTGCCACCTCTAACCGGGGTAGCAATCAGCCCCAGCATTTT,CATSNRGSNQPQHF,TRBJ1-5,TRBV27,NA,NA
TGCGCCAGCAGCCAAGAGCAGTCCTGGGGGGAGAACACTGAAGCTTTCTTT,CASSQEQSWGENTEAFF,TRBJ1-1,TRBV4-1,NA,few
TGTGCCAGCAGCTCGACAGGGGGCTATGGCTACACCTTC,CASSSTGGYGYTF,TRBJ1-2,TRBV7-2,TRBD1,few